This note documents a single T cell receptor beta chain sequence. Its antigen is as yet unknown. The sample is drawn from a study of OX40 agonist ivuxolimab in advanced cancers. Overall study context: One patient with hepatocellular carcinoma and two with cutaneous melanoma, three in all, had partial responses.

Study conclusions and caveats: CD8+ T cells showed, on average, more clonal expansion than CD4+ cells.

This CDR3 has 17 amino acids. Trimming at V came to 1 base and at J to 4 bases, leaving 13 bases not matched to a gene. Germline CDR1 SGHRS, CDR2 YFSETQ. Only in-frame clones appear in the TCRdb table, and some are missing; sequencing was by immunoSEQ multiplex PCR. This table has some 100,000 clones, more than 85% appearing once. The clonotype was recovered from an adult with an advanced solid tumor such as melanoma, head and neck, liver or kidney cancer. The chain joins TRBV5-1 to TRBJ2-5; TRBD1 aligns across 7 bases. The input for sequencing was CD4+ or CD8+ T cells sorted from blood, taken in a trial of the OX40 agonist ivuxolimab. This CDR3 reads CASSLPKTGKEGETQYF. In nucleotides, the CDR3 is TGCGCCAGCAGCTTGCCCAAGACAGGGAAAGAAGGAGAGACCCAGTACTTC.